The 8 T cell receptor beta chains below all came from one sample that was sequenced in a study of blood T cell repertoires in COVID-19 (dated by TCRdb to 2020 to 2022). The library was obtained by the immunoSEQ multiplex PCR assay. Imported from immuneACCESS, the table was reduced by TCRdb to in-frame sequences with V and J called. These copies leave out some clones; in studies compared against another copy, an unresolved V gene accounts for under half, and the cause of the remainder is not known. Counted in this sample were 150,000 to 200,000 clones; 89% of them appeared once. Around 0.77% of the sample belongs to the ten largest clones. Sequences were obtained from PBMCs or T cells enriched from blood (not recorded which). Receptors originate from a woman between 18 and 29 years old who had recovered from COVID-19.

The chain employs TRBV29-1 and TRBJ2-3, with 8 nucleotides matching TRBD1. V shed 7 bases and J 2 bases; nucleotides not matched to a gene: 5. CDR3 size: 13 residues. The V gene's germline CDR1 is SQVTM and CDR2 ANQGSEA. The DNA of the CDR3 is TGCAGCGGACACAGGGGGGACACAGATACGCAGTATTTT. Its translation: CSGHRGDTDTQYF.

This clone was seen a few times. This chain links TRBV3-1 (or the pseudogene TRBV3-2) with TRBJ2-1; 7 nucleotides match TRBD2. This CDR3 contains 16 residues. Trimming took 2 bases from V and 0 from J; bases not matched to a gene: 4. Germline V gives CDR1 LGHDT, CDR2 YNNKEL (reference sequence). CDR3 region: CASSQPQRDSYNEQFF. Here the CDR3 DNA reads TGTGCCAGCAGCCAACCTCAGCGGGACTCCTACAATGAGCAGTTCTTC.

The chain links TRBV18 to TRBJ2-7; 8 nucleotides agree with TRBD2. This CDR3 spans 15 amino acids. With 5 bases clipped from V and 5 bases from J, the junction kept 11 bases outside the gene matches. Germline loops: CDR1 KGHSH, CDR2 LQKENI. The CDR3 loop reads CASSSTRTSLDEQYF. The CDR3 coding sequence is TGTGCCAGCTCATCTACGAGGACTAGCTTGGACGAGCAGTACTTC.

The V and J genes are TRBV18 and TRBJ2-3; TRBD1 matches at 10 bases. This CDR3 spans 14 amino acids. The germline V gene has CDR1 KGHSH and CDR2 LQKENI. The J segment lost 5 bases and the V segment lost 4 bases, leaving 3 bases of the junction unmatched. The CDR3, as DNA: TGTGCCAGCTCACAAAGGACAGGGGGAGATACGCAGTATTTT. Protein: CASSQRTGGDTQYF.

The gene calls are TRBV24-1 and TRBJ2-3, with D perhaps TRBD1 (6 bases). The ends were cut back, 8 bases at V and 4 bases at J, with 12 bases in the middle. This CDR3 spans 13 amino acids. CDR1 is KGHDR, CDR2 SFDVKD, per germline. This CDR3 reads CATTGVGADTQYF. DNA for the CDR3: TGTGCCACCACAGGGGTAGGGGCAGATACGCAGTATTTT.

The V call is TRBV19, the J call TRBJ2-1; 12 bases are shared with TRBD2. Germline V lookup: CDR1 LNHDA, CDR2 SQIVND (reference sequence). The trim removed 6 bases at V and 8 bases at J, leaving 11 bases unmatched. The CDR3 loop spans 16 amino acids. The CDR3: CASRVPGTSGLYEQFF. The CDR3 region has the DNA TGTGCCAGTAGAGTCCCTGGGACTAGCGGGCTCTATGAGCAGTTCTTC.

This clone was seen a few times. The chain links TRBV4-3 to TRBJ2-1; the match to TRBD2 covers 9 bases. This CDR3 has 18 residues. Germline assignment: CDR1 LGHNA and CDR2 YSLEER. V was clipped by 0 bases and J by 4 bases; unmatched bases: 10. The CDR3 DNA follows: TGCGCCAGCAGCCAAGATCCCCCTGGCGGGAGGGTATACAATGAGCAGTTCTTC. It specifies CASSQDPPGGRVYNEQFF.

V usage is TRBV30 and J usage is TRBJ2-3, with unresolved D. The CDR3 runs 14 residues. CDR1 and CDR2 from the germline V gene are GTSNPN and SVGIG (reference sequence). V dropped 0 bases and J dropped 2 bases, with 9 bases sitting between them. CDR3 amino acids: CAWSVTLSTDTQYF. CDR3 DNA: TGTGCCTGGAGTGTCACTCTATCCACAGATACGCAGTATTTT.